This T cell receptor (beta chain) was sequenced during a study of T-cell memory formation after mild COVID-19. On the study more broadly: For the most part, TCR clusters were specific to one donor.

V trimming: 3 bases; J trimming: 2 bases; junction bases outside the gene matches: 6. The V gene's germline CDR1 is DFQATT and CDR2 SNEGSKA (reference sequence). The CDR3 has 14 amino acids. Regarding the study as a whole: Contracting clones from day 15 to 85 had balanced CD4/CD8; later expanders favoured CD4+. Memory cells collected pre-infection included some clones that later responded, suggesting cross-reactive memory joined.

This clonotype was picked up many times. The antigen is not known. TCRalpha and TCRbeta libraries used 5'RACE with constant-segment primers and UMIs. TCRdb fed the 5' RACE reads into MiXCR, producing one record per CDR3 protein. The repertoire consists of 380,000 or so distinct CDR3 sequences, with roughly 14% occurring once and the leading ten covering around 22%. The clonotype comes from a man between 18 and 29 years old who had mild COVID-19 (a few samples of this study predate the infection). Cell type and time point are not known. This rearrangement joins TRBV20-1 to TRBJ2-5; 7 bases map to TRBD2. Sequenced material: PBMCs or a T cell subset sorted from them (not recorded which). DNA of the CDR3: TGCAGTGCTAGGGTGGGGGGGTTACAAGAGACCCAGTACTTC. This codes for CSARVGGLQETQYF.